This T cell receptor beta chain derives from a study of cytomegalovirus exposure and HLA in healthy donors. Study-level background: The Caucasian-associated ancestry cluster contained 81% of the approximately 390 genotyped donors.

Worth noting for this clone: Antigen unknown. The junction does not match germline at one end; this may be a read error.

This CDR3 has 16 residues. From germline, CDR1 is SNHLY and CDR2 FYNNEI. A multiplex PCR was run with 60 Vbeta primers and 13 Jbeta primers. Some clones are missing from TCRdb's copy, which holds only in-frame ones; the method was immunoSEQ multiplex PCR. The sample has approximately 130,000 clones, 80% to 85% seen once. Broader study findings: Published work reported that the classifier diagnosed cytomegalovirus status with high specificity and sensitivity.

The sequencing sample was made of PBMCs. This clonotype originated in a woman between 45 and 60 years old in good health and CMV-seropositive. The chain links TRBV2 to TRBJ2-6, with D possibly TRBD1 on 5 matching bases. In nucleotides, the CDR3 is TGTGCCAGCAGTGTCCAGCCATTTGCTGGGGCCAACGGCCTGACTTTC. It translates to CASSVQPFAGANGLTF.